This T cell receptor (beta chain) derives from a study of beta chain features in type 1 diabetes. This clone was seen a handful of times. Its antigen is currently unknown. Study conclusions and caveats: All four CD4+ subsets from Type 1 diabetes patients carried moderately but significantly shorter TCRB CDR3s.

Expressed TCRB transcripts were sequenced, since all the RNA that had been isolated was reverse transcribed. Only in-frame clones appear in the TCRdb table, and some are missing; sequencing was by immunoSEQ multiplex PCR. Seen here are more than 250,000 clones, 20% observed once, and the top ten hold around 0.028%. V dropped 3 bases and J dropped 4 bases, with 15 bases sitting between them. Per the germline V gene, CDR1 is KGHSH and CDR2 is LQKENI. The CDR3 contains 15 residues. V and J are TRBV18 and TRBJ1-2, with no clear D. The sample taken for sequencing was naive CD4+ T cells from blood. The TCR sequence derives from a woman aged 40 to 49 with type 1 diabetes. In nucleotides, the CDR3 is TGTGCCAGCTCACCCTCGCGCGGAGGAAGCTATGGCTACACCTTC. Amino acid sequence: CASSPSRGGSYGYTF. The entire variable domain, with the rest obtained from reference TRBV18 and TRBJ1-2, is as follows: NAGVMQNPRHLVRRRGQEARLRCSPMKGHSHVYWYRQLPEEGLKFMVYLQKENIIDESGMPKERFSAEFPKEGPSILRIQQVVRGDSAAYFCASSPSRGGSYGYTFGSGTRLTVV.